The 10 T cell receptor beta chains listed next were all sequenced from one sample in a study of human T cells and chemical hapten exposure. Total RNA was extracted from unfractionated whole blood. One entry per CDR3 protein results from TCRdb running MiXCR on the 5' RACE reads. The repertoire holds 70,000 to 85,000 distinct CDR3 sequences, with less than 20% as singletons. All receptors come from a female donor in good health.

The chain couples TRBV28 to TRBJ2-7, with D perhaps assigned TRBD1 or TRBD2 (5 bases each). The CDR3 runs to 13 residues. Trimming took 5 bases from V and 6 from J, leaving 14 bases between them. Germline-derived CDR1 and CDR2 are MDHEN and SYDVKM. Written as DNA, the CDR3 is TGTGCCAGCAGTAGAGGGTCGGGACGCGAGCAGTACTTC. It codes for CASSRGSGREQYF.

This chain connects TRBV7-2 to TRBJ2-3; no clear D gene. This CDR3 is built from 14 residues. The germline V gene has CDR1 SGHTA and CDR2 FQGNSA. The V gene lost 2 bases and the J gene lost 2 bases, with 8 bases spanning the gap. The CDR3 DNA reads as TGTGCCAGCAGCTTATATTTAGTCACAGATACGCAGTATTTT. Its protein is CASSLYLVTDTQYF.

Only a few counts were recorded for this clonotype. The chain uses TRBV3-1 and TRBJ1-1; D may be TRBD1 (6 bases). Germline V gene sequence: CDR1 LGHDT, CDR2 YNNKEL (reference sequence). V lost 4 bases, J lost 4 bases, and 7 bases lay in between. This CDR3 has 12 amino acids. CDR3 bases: TGTGCCAGCAGCCGGGGGGCCACTGAAGCTTTCTTT. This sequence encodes CASSRGATEAFF.

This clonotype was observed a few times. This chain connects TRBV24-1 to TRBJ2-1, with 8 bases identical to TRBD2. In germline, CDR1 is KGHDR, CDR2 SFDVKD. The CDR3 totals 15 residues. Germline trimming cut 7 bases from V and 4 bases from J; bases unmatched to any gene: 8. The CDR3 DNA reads TGTGCCACCAGCCCCGGGGGGGCCCAATACAATGAGCAGTTCTTC. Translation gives CATSPGGAQYNEQFF.

The CDR3 is CASNRDTEGYGYTF. CDR3 in DNA: TGCGCCAGCAACCGGGACACAGAAGGGTATGGCTACACCTTC. The chain has TRBV5-1 and TRBJ1-2, with a tentative D call TRBD1 (6 bases). The V end was cut by 6 bases, the J end by 5 bases, with 17 bases between. The germline V gene has CDR1 SGHRS and CDR2 YFSETQ. This CDR3 is 14 amino acids long.

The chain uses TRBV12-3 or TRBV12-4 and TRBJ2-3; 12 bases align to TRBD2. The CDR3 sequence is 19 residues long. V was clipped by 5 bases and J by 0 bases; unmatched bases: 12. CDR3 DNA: TGTGCCAGCAGTCCGGGACTGCTGACTAGCGGGAGCAGCACAGATACGCAGTATTTT. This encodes CASSPGLLTSGSSTDTQYF.

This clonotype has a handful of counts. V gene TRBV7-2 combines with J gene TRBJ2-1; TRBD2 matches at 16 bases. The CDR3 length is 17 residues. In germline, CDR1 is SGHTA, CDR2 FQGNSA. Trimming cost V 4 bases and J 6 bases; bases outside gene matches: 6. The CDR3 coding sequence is TGTGCCAGCAGCTCCTTCGGGACTAGCGGGAGGGGCAATGAGCAGTTCTTC. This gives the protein CASSSFGTSGRGNEQFF.

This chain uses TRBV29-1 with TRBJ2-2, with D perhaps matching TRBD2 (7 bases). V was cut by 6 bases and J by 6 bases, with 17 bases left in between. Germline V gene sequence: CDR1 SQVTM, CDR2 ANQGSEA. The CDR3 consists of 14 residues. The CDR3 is CSVQPRGGSGELFF. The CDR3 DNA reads TGCAGCGTCCAACCCAGGGGAGGGTCCGGGGAGCTGTTTTTT.

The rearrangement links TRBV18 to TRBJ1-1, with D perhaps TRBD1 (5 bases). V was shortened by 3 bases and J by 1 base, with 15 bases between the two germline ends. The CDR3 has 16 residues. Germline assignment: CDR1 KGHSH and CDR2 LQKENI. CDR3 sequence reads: CASSPGQVKGNTEAFF. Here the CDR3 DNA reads TGTGCCAGCTCACCCGGACAAGTAAAAGGGAACACTGAAGCTTTCTTT.

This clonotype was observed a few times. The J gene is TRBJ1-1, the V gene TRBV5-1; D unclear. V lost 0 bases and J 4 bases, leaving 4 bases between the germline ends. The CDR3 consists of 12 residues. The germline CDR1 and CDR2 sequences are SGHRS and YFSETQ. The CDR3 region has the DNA TGCGCCAGCAGCTTGGACATCACTGAAGCTTTCTTT. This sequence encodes CASSLDITEAFF. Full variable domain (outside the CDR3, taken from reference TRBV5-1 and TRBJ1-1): KAGVTQTPRYLIKTRGQQVTLSCSPISGHRSVSWYQQTPGQGLQFLFEYFSETQRNKGNFPGRFSGRQFSNSRSEMNVSTLELGDSALYLCASSLDITEAFFGQGTRLTVV.